This T cell receptor (beta chain) came from a study of blood T cell repertoires in COVID-19. Measured with immunoSEQ multiplex PCR; TCRdb has only the in-frame clones, and not every one. The sample lists 140,000 or so clones; 80% were seen once. This CDR3 is 15 amino acids long. In germline, CDR1 is LGHNA, CDR2 YSLEER. V was clipped by 3 bases and J by 2 bases, with 13 bases between them. This sequence originates from a woman aged 45-65 years with acute or convalescent COVID-19. This sequence joins TRBV4-3 and TRBJ1-1; the D gene is possibly TRBD1 (6 bases). What was sequenced was peripheral blood. The CDR3 reads CASSQKQGINTEAFF. The CDR3 DNA is TGCGCCAGCAGCCAGAAACAGGGAATTAACACTGAAGCTTTCTTT.